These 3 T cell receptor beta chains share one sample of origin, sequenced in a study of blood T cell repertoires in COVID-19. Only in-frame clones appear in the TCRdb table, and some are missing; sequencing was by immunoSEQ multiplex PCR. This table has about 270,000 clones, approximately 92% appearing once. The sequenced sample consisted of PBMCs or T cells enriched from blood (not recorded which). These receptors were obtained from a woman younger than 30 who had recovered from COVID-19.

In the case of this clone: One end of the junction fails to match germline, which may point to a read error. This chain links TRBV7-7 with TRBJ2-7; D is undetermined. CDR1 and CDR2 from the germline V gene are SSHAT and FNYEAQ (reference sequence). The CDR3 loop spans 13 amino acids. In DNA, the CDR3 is TGTGCTAGCAGCTTCGGTCCTACCTACGAGCAGTACTTC. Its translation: CASSFGPTYEQYF.

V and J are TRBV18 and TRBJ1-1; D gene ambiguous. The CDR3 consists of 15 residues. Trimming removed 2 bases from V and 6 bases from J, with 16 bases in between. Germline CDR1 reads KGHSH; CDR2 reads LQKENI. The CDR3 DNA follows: TGTGCCAGCTCACCAGCAGCAAGGAGTATCCCTGAAGCTTTCTTT. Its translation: CASSPAARSIPEAFF.

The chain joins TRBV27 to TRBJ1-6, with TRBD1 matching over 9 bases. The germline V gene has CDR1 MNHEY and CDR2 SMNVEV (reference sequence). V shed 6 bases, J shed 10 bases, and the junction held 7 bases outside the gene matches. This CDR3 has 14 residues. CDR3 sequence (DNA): TGTGCCAGCAGGGAACAGGGGGCCAGATCACCCCTCCACTTT. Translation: CASREQGARSPLHF.